This T cell receptor (beta chain) derives from a study of technical replicates of blood from several donors. Trimming took off 3 bases at V and 6 bases at J, with 6 bases between the two ends. Per germline, CDR1 ENHRY and CDR2 SYGVKD. This CDR3 spans 12 amino acids. Produced via immunoSEQ multiplex PCR; TCRdb's table is partial and in-frame only. The sample lists some 70,000 clones, more than 85% occurring once. This clonotype was obtained from a human donor in good health. Some clones in this sample may be carry-over from other donors' samples. The material sequenced was PBMCs. The chain carries TRBV10-3 and TRBJ2-1; D is unclear. CDR3 amino acids: CAISDTANEQFF. Written as DNA, the CDR3 is TGTGCCATCAGTGATACAGCCAATGAGCAGTTCTTC.